These 24 T cell receptor beta chains originate from one sample sequenced in a study of early T cells in non-severe SARS-CoV-2 infection. One entry per CDR3 protein results from TCRdb running MiXCR on the 5' RACE reads. The table lists approximately 68,000 distinct CDR3 sequences, about a tenth of them singletons, with around 8% in the top ten. The sample in question was whole blood, obtained at baseline. Every receptor here comes from an adult who was a healthcare worker with PCR-confirmed SARS-CoV-2 infection or an uninfected control (not recorded which).

The chain recombines TRBV1 with TRBJ1-1; the table calls TRBD1, which could not be checked here. TRBV1 is a documented pseudogene. CDR3 length: 13 residues. The CDR3 reads CTRPRTGQGGAFF. Here the CDR3 DNA reads TGCACCAGACCCCGGACGGGACAGGGAGGAGCTTTCTTT.

This clonotype has ten or more counts. The chain combines TRBV30 with TRBJ2-7; the D is unclear. The CDR3 extends over 12 amino acids. With 8 bases removed from V and 0 bases from J, the gap between germline ends came to 11 bases. CDR1 is GTSNPN, CDR2 SVGIG, per germline (reference sequence). The CDR3 bases are TGTGCCCGACGAGTGAGCTCCTACGAGCAGTACTTC. It codes for CARRVSSYEQYF.

This clonotype was seen ten or more times. This chain joins TRBV14 and TRBJ2-1; D is possibly TRBD1 or TRBD2 (5 bases each). CDR1 SGHDN and CDR2 FVKESK come from the germline V gene. This CDR3 contains 15 residues. Trimming took off 1 base at V and 2 bases at J, with 9 bases between the two ends. CDR3 nucleotides: TGTGCCAGCAGCCAAGGGGGGATCGCCTACAATGAGCAGTTCTTC. Translated: CASSQGGIAYNEQFF.

The genes are TRBV5-6 and TRBJ2-7; TRBD1 matches at 9 bases. This CDR3 is 15 amino acids long. V lost 5 bases, J lost 4 bases, and 10 bases stayed unmatched. Germline assignment: CDR1 SGHDT and CDR2 YYEEEE. CDR3 in amino acids: CASRSTGGVPYEQYF. In DNA form, the CDR3 reads TGTGCCAGCAGATCAACAGGGGGCGTTCCGTACGAGCAGTACTTC.

In its sample, this clonotype was seen many times. The chain combines TRBV5-1 with TRBJ1-1; D possibly corresponds to TRBD1 (5 bases). CDR1 and CDR2 (germline): SGHRS, YFSETQ. This CDR3 is 13 amino acids long. Trimming removed 4 bases from V and 6 bases from J, with 13 bases in between. The CDR3 coding sequence is TGCGCCAGCAGCGTACAGGTTGAGGCTGAAGCTTTCTTT. This codes for CASSVQVEAEAFF. Full variable domain (remainder filled in from reference TRBV5-1 and TRBJ1-1): KAGVTQTPRYLIKTRGQQVTLSCSPISGHRSVSWYQQTPGQGLQFLFEYFSETQRNKGNFPGRFSGRQFSNSRSEMNVSTLELGDSALYLCASSVQVEAEAFFGQGTRLTVV.

The sample holds a few counts of this clonotype. The chain carries TRBV20-1 and TRBJ1-6; 7 bases are shared with TRBD1. The germline V gene has CDR1 DFQATT and CDR2 SNEGSKA (reference sequence). With V trimmed by 2 bases and J by 7 bases, 8 bases remained unmatched. This CDR3 region has 15 residues. CDR3 coding DNA: TGCAGTGCTAGACAGACAGGGTTTCGCAATTCACCCCTCCACTTT. The encoded protein is CSARQTGFRNSPLHF.

This clonotype has a handful of counts. The DNA of the CDR3 is TGTGCCAGCAGCCAAGGGACATCGACCCAGTACTTC. The encoded protein is CASSQGTSTQYF. The chain employs TRBV3-1 and TRBJ2-5, with D possibly matching TRBD1 (5 bases). V was pared by 1 base and J by 7 bases, with 7 bases between. The CDR3 runs 12 residues. CDR1 and CDR2 (germline): LGHDT, YNNKEL (reference sequence).

This clonotype was counted at least ten times. This chain uses TRBV27 with TRBJ2-2, with 8 nucleotides matching TRBD1. V lost 5 bases, J lost 4 bases, and 6 bases stayed unmatched. This CDR3 has 15 amino acids. Germline V CDR1 and CDR2: MNHEY, SMNVEV (reference sequence). As DNA, the CDR3 is TGTGCCAGCAGTCCGCGACAGGGGCTCACCGGGGAGCTGTTTTTT. It specifies CASSPRQGLTGELFF.

This clonotype showed up just a few times. As DNA, the CDR3 is TGTGCCAGCAGCGCGGAAAGACATCGAGATACGCAGTATTTT. The encoded protein is CASSAERHRDTQYF. The chain combines TRBV7-8 with TRBJ2-3; D not certain. The germline gives CDR1 SGHVS, CDR2 FQNEAQ. The CDR3 is 14 residues long. V dropped 5 bases and J dropped 5 bases, with 14 bases sitting between them.

This clonotype showed up many times. The chain has TRBV7-9 and TRBJ2-3, with 10 nucleotides matching TRBD2. Germline assignment: CDR1 SEHNR and CDR2 FQNEAQ (reference sequence). Unmatched junction bases numbered 5, after V lost 5 bases and J lost 3 bases. The CDR3 extends over 15 amino acids. CDR3 loop: CASSRQAGGTDTQYF. In DNA form, the CDR3 reads TGTGCCAGCAGCCGTCAAGCGGGGGGGACAGATACGCAGTATTTT.

The rearrangement links TRBV7-3 to TRBJ2-4, with D possibly being TRBD2 (5 bases). V shed 5 bases and J shed 5 bases, with 16 bases lying between them. The germline V gene has CDR1 SGHTA and CDR2 FQGTGA. This CDR3 contains 15 residues. The CDR3 here is CASSPGGRRENIQYF. The DNA for the CDR3 is TGTGCCAGCAGCCCCGGAGGCAGGCGGGAAAACATTCAGTACTTC.

This chain joins TRBV28 and TRBJ2-7; the match to TRBD2 covers 7 bases. CDR3 size: 14 residues. Germline loops: CDR1 MDHEN, CDR2 SYDVKM. The trim removed 7 bases at V and 2 bases at J, leaving 8 bases unmatched. This CDR3 reads CASTNGAGAYEQYF. In DNA, the CDR3 is TGTGCCAGCACCAACGGGGCGGGGGCCTACGAGCAGTACTTC. Looking up the rest from reference TRBV28 and TRBJ2-7 gives the full variable domain: DVKVTQSSRYLVKRTGEKVFLECVQDMDHENMFWYRQDPGLGLRLIYFSYDVKMKEKGDIPEGYSVSREKKERFSLILESASTNQTSMYLCASTNGAGAYEQYFGPGTRLTVT.

This clonotype came up many times. CDR3 nucleotides: TGTGCCAGCAGCTTCGAACGGGAGAACACTGAAGCTTTCTTT. It yields the protein CASSFERENTEAFF. The chain employs TRBV7-9 and TRBJ1-1; D not resolved. Germline-derived CDR1 and CDR2 are SEHNR and FQNEAQ (reference sequence). This CDR3 has 14 amino acids. The ends were cut back, 3 bases at V and 1 base at J, with 9 bases in the middle.

This chain links TRBV6-2 or TRBV6-3 with TRBJ1-1; 8 bases are a match to TRBD1. CDR1 and CDR2 from the germline V gene are MNHEY and SVGEGT. With V trimmed by 5 bases and J by 9 bases, 5 bases remained unmatched. The CDR3 loop spans 12 amino acids. CDR3 loop: CASSLGQGQAFF. Here the CDR3 DNA reads TGTGCCAGCAGTCTTGGACAGGGTCAAGCTTTCTTT.

This clonotype was counted a few times. The rearrangement uses TRBV7-2 and TRBJ2-5, with D uncertain. Looked up from germline, CDR1 is SGHTA and CDR2 is FQGNSA. Trimming shortened V by 2 bases and J by 1 base, and 11 bases separated the two germline ends. This CDR3 is built from 15 residues. DNA for the CDR3: TGTGCCAGCAGCTTAAACCTCCAGGCCCAAGAGACCCAGTACTTC. Translating it yields CASSLNLQAQETQYF.

This clonotype was counted at least ten times. The DNA of the CDR3 is TGCGCCAGCAGCTTGGAGGGACACCAAATGAACACTGAAGCTTTCTTT. This sequence encodes CASSLEGHQMNTEAFF. The gene calls are TRBV5-1 and TRBJ1-1, with D possibly matching TRBD1 (6 bases). V lost 0 bases, J lost 0 bases, and 12 bases lay in between. The CDR3 sequence is 16 residues long. In germline, CDR1 is SGHRS, CDR2 YFSETQ.

The chain's CDR3 is CASSPAWAYEQYF. DNA of the CDR3: TGTGCCAGCAGCCCCGCCTGGGCCTACGAGCAGTACTTC. The gene calls are TRBV3-1 and TRBJ2-7; D is unresolved. V lost 4 bases and J lost 2, with 9 bases in between. The CDR3 sequence is 13 residues long. Germline V lookup: CDR1 LGHDT, CDR2 YNNKEL (reference sequence).

V usage is TRBV20-1 and J usage is TRBJ2-7, with D perhaps matching TRBD2 (5 bases). The CDR3 length is 14 residues. V lost 6 bases to trimming and J lost 3 bases, with 18 bases between them. Germline assignment: CDR1 DFQATT and CDR2 SNEGSKA (reference sequence). DNA for the CDR3: TGCAGTGCCGAGGGCAGGCGAGGAGTCTACGAGCAGTACTTC. As protein: CSAEGRRGVYEQYF.

The chain links TRBV13 to TRBJ1-1; D is possibly TRBD1 (6 bases). This CDR3 is built from 13 residues. The germline V gene has CDR1 PRHDT and CDR2 FYEKMQ (reference sequence). Trimming shortened V by 1 base and J by 11 bases, and 14 bases separated the two germline ends. This CDR3 is CASSLALQGYAFF. The CDR3 coding sequence is TGTGCCAGCAGCTTAGCCCTACAGGGTTATGCTTTCTTT.

This clonotype was seen many times. As DNA, the CDR3 is TGCAGCGCCGCGACAGGGGCTAATTCACCCCTCCACTTT. It encodes CSAATGANSPLHF. The chain uses TRBV29-1 and TRBJ1-6; 8 bases match TRBD1. The length of the CDR3 is 13 residues. Germline values: CDR1 SQVTM, CDR2 ANQGSEA. Germline trimming cut 7 bases from V and 6 bases from J; bases unmatched to any gene: 5.

Only a few counts were recorded for this clonotype. The chain joins TRBV12-3 or TRBV12-4 to TRBJ2-1, with 10 bases identical to TRBD2. The CDR3 extends over 15 amino acids. After removal of 5 bases from V and 7 bases from J, the junction contained 8 bases not matched to a gene. As DNA, the CDR3 is TGTGCCAGCAGTGTTCTAGCGGGGGTCTATAATGAGCAGTTCTTC. Translating gives CASSVLAGVYNEQFF.

The DNA of the CDR3 is TGTGCCAGCAGTCCTTCAAGGTTGAACACTGAAGCTTTCTTT. It yields the protein CASSPSRLNTEAFF. The rearrangement uses TRBV27 and TRBJ1-1; D is unresolved. The V gene lost 5 bases and the J gene lost 0 bases, with 10 bases spanning the gap. The CDR3 is 14 amino acids. Germline V gene sequence: CDR1 MNHEY, CDR2 SMNVEV (reference sequence).

The sample holds many counts of this clonotype. The chain is built from TRBV20-1 and TRBJ1-5, with 9 bases fitting TRBD1. V gave up 5 bases and J gave up 5 bases; unmatched junction bases: 7. The CDR3 is 14 amino acids. Germline values: CDR1 DFQATT, CDR2 SNEGSKA (reference sequence). CDR3 in DNA: TGCAGTGCTGGCGTTACAGGGGGCTATCAGCCCCAGCATTTT. Amino acids: CSAGVTGGYQPQHF.

The J gene is TRBJ2-5, the V gene TRBV12-3 or TRBV12-4; D may be TRBD2 (7 bases). Trimming pared 5 bases from V and 5 bases from J, leaving 9 bases between. The CDR3 covers 12 residues. The CDR3 nucleotides read TGTGCCAGCAGTGGGGGGGCGGAGACCCAGTACTTC. It is translated as CASSGGAETQYF.